The 10 T cell receptor beta chains given below trace back to one sample, sequenced in a study of blood T cell repertoires in COVID-19 (dated by TCRdb to 2018 to 2020). The receptor library was made with the immunoSEQ multiplex PCR assay. TCRdb retrieved this table from immuneACCESS and kept in-frame rearrangements only. Not all clones are present; in checked studies, unresolved V genes account for under half, and no reason is known for the remainder. The sample table contains about 60,000 clones; only one count was recorded for around 83% of them. The biggest ten clones account for roughly 10% of the sample. Sequenced sample: peripheral blood. These receptors all stem from a man aged 50-59 years with COVID-19, enrolled during active disease.

This chain uses TRBV24-1 with TRBJ2-3, with TRBD2 as a possible D gene (6 bases). The V gene's germline CDR1 is KGHDR and CDR2 SFDVKD. The CDR3 sequence is 16 residues long. V lost 6 bases and J lost 2, with 17 bases in between. This CDR3 reads CATSPTGVAHTDTQYF. Here the CDR3 DNA reads TGTGCCACCAGTCCGACGGGGGTAGCACACACAGATACGCAGTATTTT.

V and J are TRBV3-1 (or the pseudogene TRBV3-2) and TRBJ2-7; D unresolved. CDR1 LGHDT and CDR2 YNNKEL come from the germline V gene (reference sequence). This CDR3 region has 11 residues. Trimming shortened V by 1 base and J by 7 bases, and 5 bases separated the two germline ends. CDR3 bases: TGTGCCAGCAGCCAAGGTCGGGAGCAGTACTTC. Protein product: CASSQGREQYF.

The chain employs TRBV28 and TRBJ1-1, with a weak D call TRBD1 (6 bases). CDR3 size: 14 residues. V lost 6 bases, J lost 7 bases, and 18 bases lay in between. Looked up from germline, CDR1 is MDHEN and CDR2 is SYDVKM. The CDR3 DNA reads as TGTGCCAGCAGGGGTGCCGGGACAAAACTTGAAGCTTTCTTT. Its translation is CASRGAGTKLEAFF.

This clone showed up just a few times. The chain combines TRBV28 with TRBJ1-6, with 7 bases fitting TRBD1. The CDR3 contains 12 residues. Germline V lookup: CDR1 MDHEN, CDR2 SYDVKM. J gave up 10 bases and V 4 bases, and 1 base lay outside the gene matches. The CDR3 DNA reads TGTGCCAGCAGTTCAGGGGGATCACCCCTCCACTTT. This encodes CASSSGGSPLHF.

CDR3 in amino acids: CASEPGTGTGVHGANVLTF. The CDR3 DNA reads as TGCGCCAGCGAACCGGGAACCGGGACAGGGGTGCATGGGGCCAACGTCCTGACTTTC. The gene calls are TRBV23-1 and TRBJ2-6, with TRBD1 matching over 10 bases. TRBV23-1 is sorted into the ORF group, with uncertain function. The CDR3 extends over 19 amino acids. J was trimmed by 3 bases and V by 8 bases; bases with no gene match: 16.

CDR3 residues: CASSRLAGVRNEQFF. CDR3 coding DNA: TGCGCCAGCAGCCGACTAGCGGGAGTTCGTAATGAGCAGTTCTTC. This chain joins TRBV4-1 and TRBJ2-1, with 12 bases matching TRBD2. V trimming: 4 bases; J trimming: 7 bases; junction bases outside the gene matches: 5. CDR3 length: 15 residues. Germline CDR1 reads MGHRA; CDR2 reads YSYEKL.

This chain uses TRBV5-6 with TRBJ1-2; no clear D gene. Germline loops: CDR1 SGHDT, CDR2 YYEEEE. The CDR3 sequence is 15 residues long. V was clipped by 4 bases and J by 4 bases, with 17 bases between them. The CDR3 spells CASSPPASTGYGYTF. CDR3 coding DNA: TGTGCCAGCAGCCCCCCTGCGAGTACCGGCTATGGCTACACCTTC. Supplemented by reference TRBV5-6 and TRBJ1-2, the full variable domain reads DAGVTQSPTHLIKTRGQQVTLRCSPKSGHDTVSWYQQALGQGPQFIFQYYEEEERQRGNFPDRFSGHQFPNYSSELNVNALLLGDSALYLCASSPPASTGYGYTFGSGTRLTVV.

This chain joins TRBV2 and TRBJ1-6; no firm D call. The germline V gene encodes CDR1 SNHLY and CDR2 FYNNEI. The CDR3 totals 12 residues. The DNA of the CDR3 is TGTGCATCCCGCGGGAGCAATTCACCCCTCCACTTT. Translation: CASRGSNSPLHF.

The chain couples TRBV5-1 to TRBJ2-3; D uncertain. V was shortened by 0 bases and J by 0 bases, with 8 bases between the two germline ends. CDR3 length equals 15 residues. In germline, CDR1 is SGHRS, CDR2 YFSETQ. The CDR3 loop is CASSLGPVSTDTQYF. DNA of the CDR3: TGCGCCAGCAGCTTGGGTCCCGTTAGCACAGATACGCAGTATTTT.

The rearrangement uses TRBV18 and TRBJ1-5; unclear D gene. This CDR3 is built from 14 residues. Looked up from germline, CDR1 is KGHSH and CDR2 is LQKENI. The V gene lost 3 bases and the J gene lost 0 bases, with 6 bases spanning the gap. CDR3 sequence reads: CASSPAVSNQPQHF. CDR3 bases: TGTGCCAGCTCACCTGCAGTTAGCAATCAGCCCCAGCATTTT.